This entry describes one T cell receptor beta chain. V dropped 2 bases and J dropped 7; count of bases not matched to a gene: 4. The V gene's germline CDR1 is MNHEY and CDR2 SMNVEV (reference sequence). The CDR3 has 14 residues. TCRdb's copy holds only in-frame clones and misses some; the assay was immunoSEQ multiplex PCR. The table has almost 250,000 clones, around 86% seen once. The sample belongs to a study of blood T cell repertoires in COVID-19. J is TRBJ1-4 and V is TRBV27; 7 bases are a match to TRBD1. This TCR was recovered from a woman aged 55 to 70 who had recovered from COVID-19. The sequenced sample was peripheral blood. The CDR3 spells CASSLRTGGEKLFF. The CDR3 region has the DNA TGTGCCAGCAGTTTAAGGACAGGAGGTGAAAAACTGTTTTTT.